One sample yielded the 20 T cell receptor beta chains listed below, sequenced in a study of Graves' ophthalmopathy and Graves' hyperthyroidism (dated by TCRdb to 2016 to 2019). TCRdb records Illumina HiSeq 2000 as the sequencer. For repertoire sequencing, the TCR beta CDR3 regions were amplified from RNA transcripts. The first round was an RT-PCR using HTBI primers with the Qiagen OneStep RT-PCR kit, and this first round was followed by a second-round multiplex PCR, then size selection and purification. TCRdb's own reprocessing of the public reads used fastp at Q25 and MiXCR and kept productive beta chains. Every distinct CDR3 protein forms one entry, paired with its most common genes and DNA. The sample has 260,000 or so distinct CDR3 sequences on record, around 50% of them singletons. Roughly half of the sample comes from the top ten. The sequencing sample was made of peripheral blood. The receptors derive from an adult man with Graves' ophthalmopathy.

This clonotype turned up a few times. The chain joins TRBV29-1 to TRBJ2-2, with D hard to call. Per the germline V gene, CDR1 is SQVTM and CDR2 is ANQGSEA. The CDR3 covers 13 residues. V was clipped by 0 bases and J by 3 bases, with 5 bases between them. CDR3 loop: CSVEDPDTGELFF. CDR3 nucleotides: TGCAGCGTTGAAGATCCTGACACCGGGGAGCTGTTTTTT.

In this sample, this clonotype turned up a few times. V gene TRBV9 combines with J gene TRBJ1-2; no definite D call. CDR3 length: 10 amino acids. The V and J ends lost 7 bases and 4 bases respectively, with 5 bases between them. CDR1 and CDR2 from the germline V gene are SGDLS and YYNGEE. The CDR3 is CASWGYGYTF. The CDR3 DNA follows: TGTGCCAGCTGGGGCTATGGCTACACCTTC.

In its sample, this clonotype was seen a few times. V usage is TRBV2 and J usage is TRBJ2-7; D is ambiguous. Trimming cost V 4 bases and J 5 bases, with 9 bases left between them. The length of the CDR3 is 12 residues. Germline values: CDR1 SNHLY, CDR2 FYNNEI. CDR3 region: CASSGGWNEQYF. The DNA of the CDR3 is TGTGCCAGCAGTGGAGGTTGGAACGAGCAGTACTTC.

This clonotype appeared many times. The V gene is TRBV7-3, the J gene TRBJ1-1; 7 positions agree with TRBD1. CDR3 length: 12 amino acids. From germline, CDR1 is SGHTA and CDR2 FQGTGA. With V trimmed by 5 bases and J by 5 bases, 2 bases remained unmatched. The CDR3 sequence: CASSPGGTEAFF. The CDR3 nucleotides are TGTGCCAGCAGCCCAGGGGGGACTGAAGCTTTCTTT.

The rearrangement joins TRBV19 to TRBJ2-6; D might be TRBD1 (6 bases). Trimming shortened V by 3 bases and J by 2 bases, and 11 bases separated the two germline ends. The CDR3 runs to 16 residues. Germline CDR1 reads LNHDA; CDR2 reads SQIVND (reference sequence). The CDR3 DNA sequence: TGTGCCAGTAGTATTCAGGGGATGACTGGGGCCAACGTCCTGACTTTC. Its translation: CASSIQGMTGANVLTF.

This chain uses TRBV24-1 with TRBJ2-2; tentative D call: TRBD1 (5 bases). In germline, CDR1 is KGHDR, CDR2 SFDVKD. V was shortened by 9 bases and J by 1 base, with 8 bases between the two germline ends. The CDR3 sequence is 13 residues long. CDR3: CATGHWNTGELFF. In DNA, the CDR3 is TGTGCCACCGGACATTGGAACACCGGGGAGCTGTTTTTT.

This clonotype came up a few times. The CDR3 DNA reads TGCAGTGCTCAAGCTCAGGGCCTGAACACTGAAGCTTTCTTT. Translated, it gives CSAQAQGLNTEAFF. The V gene is TRBV20-1, the J gene TRBJ1-1; a weak D match, TRBD1 (5 bases). The CDR3 extends over 14 amino acids. V was trimmed by 5 bases and J by 0 bases, leaving 13 bases between them. The germline V gene has CDR1 DFQATT and CDR2 SNEGSKA (reference sequence).

The genes are TRBV12-3 or TRBV12-4 and TRBJ1-2, with TRBD1 matching over 9 bases. This CDR3 has 14 residues. Trimming at V came to 5 bases and at J to 5 bases, leaving 6 bases not matched to a gene. This CDR3 reads CASSTGQGRYGYTF. DNA of the CDR3: TGTGCCAGCAGTACTGGACAGGGGAGATATGGCTACACCTTC.

The chain is built from TRBV7-2 and TRBJ2-7; 9 positions agree with TRBD1. V was clipped by 5 bases and J by 5 bases; unmatched bases: 13. This CDR3 is 16 amino acids long. Per germline, CDR1 SGHTA and CDR2 FQGNSA. The chain's CDR3 is CASSRSRRQGVNEQYF. The CDR3 DNA follows: TGTGCCAGCAGCAGAAGTCGGAGACAGGGGGTCAACGAGCAGTACTTC. Full variable domain (remainder filled in from reference TRBV7-2 and TRBJ2-7): GAGVSQSPSNKVTEKGKDVELRCDPISGHTALYWYRQSLGQGLEFLIYFQGNSAPDKSGLPSDRFSAERTGGSVSTLTIQRTQQEDSAVYLCASSRSRRQGVNEQYFGPGTRLTVT.

This clonotype was detected a few times. The rearrangement uses TRBV10-3 and TRBJ2-7; the D gene could be TRBD1 or TRBD2 (5 bases each). In germline, CDR1 is ENHRY, CDR2 SYGVKD. Trimming removed 10 bases at V and 3 bases at J, with 19 bases between. CDR3 size: 14 residues. In DNA, the CDR3 is TGTGCCACCGTCAGTGGGGGAAGTCACTACGAGCAGTACTTC. Protein sequence: CATVSGGSHYEQYF.

This clonotype has more than one count but fewer than ten. V usage is TRBV6-5 and J usage is TRBJ1-2, with D perhaps matching TRBD1 (6 bases). Per germline, CDR1 MNHEY and CDR2 SVGAGI. The CDR3 runs 15 residues. Trimming pared 4 bases from V and 8 bases from J, leaving 20 bases between. CDR3 region: CASSSQQGVGEGYTF. The CDR3 nucleotides are TGTGCCAGCAGTTCTCAACAGGGTGTGGGCGAGGGCTACACCTTC.

This clonotype was picked up a small number of times. In nucleotides, the CDR3 is TGTGCCACCAGTGACCGAGACAGACCGAACACCGGGGAGCTGTTTTTT. This translates into CATSDRDRPNTGELFF. V is TRBV24-1 and J is TRBJ2-2, with D tentatively TRBD1 (5 bases). The CDR3 runs 16 residues. Germline CDR1 and CDR2: KGHDR and SFDVKD. Trimming removed 4 bases at V and 0 bases at J, with 11 bases between.

This clonotype was counted ten times or more. CDR3 DNA sequence: TGCAGTGCTCCGAGGGGGGAGGGTGGCTACACCTTC. Translating it yields CSAPRGEGGYTF. V gene TRBV20-1 combines with J gene TRBJ1-2; D is perhaps TRBD1 (6 bases). V dropped 5 bases and J dropped 7 bases, with 14 bases sitting between them. The CDR3 sequence is 12 residues long. Per the germline V gene, CDR1 is DFQATT and CDR2 is SNEGSKA (reference sequence).

The chain is built from TRBV2 and TRBJ1-2, with D uncertain. The CDR3 sequence is 13 residues long. V lost 5 bases and J lost 4, with 11 bases in between. The germline gives CDR1 SNHLY, CDR2 FYNNEI. The CDR3 bases are TGTGCCAGCAGTCCCATGGGCAGCTATGGCTACACCTTC. This gives the protein CASSPMGSYGYTF.

The rearrangement links TRBV4-1 to TRBJ2-5; no clear D gene. Trimming removed 0 bases at V and 0 bases at J, with 17 bases between. Germline CDR1 is MGHRA and CDR2 is YSYEKL. The CDR3 spans 18 residues. In DNA form, the CDR3 reads TGCGCCAGCAGCCAAGACTCATCGGCCGCGGACCACCAAGAGACCCAGTACTTC. It translates to CASSQDSSAADHQETQYF.

The chain couples TRBV14 to TRBJ2-7, with 8 bases aligning to TRBD2. V trimming: 0 bases; J trimming: 5 bases; junction bases outside the gene matches: 6. The CDR3 runs 15 residues. Germline V gives CDR1 SGHDN, CDR2 FVKESK. CDR3 sequence: CASSQDMPGGHEQYF. The CDR3 bases are TGTGCCAGCAGCCAAGATATGCCGGGGGGGCACGAGCAGTACTTC.

This clonotype has a handful of counts. In DNA, the CDR3 is TGTGCCACCACCGAGGGCCTGGGGGAGACCCAGTACTTC. Translated, it gives CATTEGLGETQYF. The chain carries TRBV15 and TRBJ2-5, with a possible D match to TRBD2 (5 bases). Germline V gene lookup returns CDR1 LNHNV and CDR2 YYDKDF (reference sequence). The CDR3 totals 13 residues. The V end was cut by 7 bases, the J end by 5 bases, with 14 bases between.

Concerning this clonotype: The junction does not match germline at one end; this may be a read error. The rearrangement uses TRBV10-2 and TRBJ2-5, with D unclear. The CDR3 sequence is 13 residues long. Germline V gene sequence: CDR1 WSHSY, CDR2 SAAADI. The DNA of the CDR3 is TGTGCCAGCAGCCAGGTTAAATTGGTGACCCAGTACTTC. Its translation is CASSQVKLVTQYF.

This chain joins TRBV6-4 and TRBJ1-5, with TRBD1 as a possible D gene (5 bases). Germline values: CDR1 MRHNA, CDR2 SNTAGT. The CDR3 is 11 residues long. Trimming cost V 6 bases and J 6 bases, with 6 bases left between them. CDR3 sequence reads: CASRGGQPQHF. In nucleotides, the CDR3 is TGTGCCAGCAGGGGGGGTCAGCCCCAGCATTTT.

A word on this clonotype: A much larger clonotype is one base distant, so this may be a read error. V is TRBV10-3 and J is TRBJ1-3; D unclear. The germline CDR1 and CDR2 sequences are ENHRY and SYGVKD. V gave up 6 bases and J gave up 4 bases, with 10 bases separating them. This CDR3 has 13 amino acids. The CDR3 here is CAIRSQRGNTIYF. The CDR3 DNA reads TGTGCCATCAGGTCCCAGCGCGGAAACACCATATATTTT.